Listed below are T cell receptor beta chains from one sample, sequenced in a study of CD8 T cells in Susac syndrome. Using its own MiXCR run on the immunoSEQ multiplex PCR reads, TCRdb lists one record per CDR3 protein. The sample contains 150,000 to 200,000 distinct CDR3 sequences, about 94% of which appear only once. Input material: CD4+ T cells from PBMCs. These receptors originate from a human donor in good health. Each CDR3 is given with its conserved first and last residue. A D gene is named only where the DNA matches it firmly. Only part of the rows carry a size: once, few, many, or a class if the clone is expanded.

TRBV5-1	TRBD1	TRBJ2-7	once	TGCGCCAGCAGCGCCGAGCCGGGACAGGGTTTCCACGAGCAGTACTTC	CASSAEPGQGFHEQYF
TRBV5-1	NA	TRBJ2-7	NA	TGCGCCAGCAGCTTGGAGGGGGTCTCCTCCCTTTCCTACGAGCAGTACTTC	CASSLEGVSSLSYEQYF
TRBV9	NA	TRBJ1-6	NA	TGTGCCAGCAGCCCAAGACACGATCCTTCACCCCTCCACTTT	CASSPRHDPSPLHF
TRBV6-6	TRBD2	TRBJ2-7	NA	TGTGCCAGCAGTACTCAGACTAGCGGGCTTCCCTACGAGCAGTACTTC	CASSTQTSGLPYEQYF
TRBV5-1	TRBD1	TRBJ1-1	NA	TGCGCCAGCAGCTTGTCTTATACAGGGGACACTGAAGCTTTCTTT	CASSLSYTGDTEAFF
TRBV9	NA	TRBJ1-6	once	TGTGCCAGCAGCCCGGGCCCCCCATGGACAGCTCAGAGCTCCTATAATTCACCCCTCCACTTT	CASSPGPPWTAQSSYNSPLHF
TRBV5-4	TRBD1	TRBJ2-6	NA	TGTGCCAGCAGCTTGGCCAAGACAGGGTCCGGGGCCAACGTCCTGACTTTC	CASSLAKTGSGANVLTF
TRBV5-1	TRBD1	TRBJ2-1	NA	TGCGCCAGCAGCCGTGAGACAGGGGGCAGGTATGAGCAGTTCTTC	CASSRETGGRYEQFF
TRBV7-6	NA	TRBJ1-1	NA	TGTGCCAGCAGCTTAGATCAGGGGATGACTGAAGCTTTCTTT	CASSLDQGMTEAFF
TRBV28	TRBD1	TRBJ2-7	NA	TGTGCCAGCAGTGGGTCCGGGACAGGGGGCTACGAGCAGTACTTC	CASSGSGTGGYEQYF
TRBV20-1	NA	TRBJ1-5	NA	TGCAGTGCTACCCCAATTACCCAGGGTAGCAATCAGCCCCAGCATTTT	CSATPITQGSNQPQHF
TRBV7-9	NA	TRBJ2-5	few	TGTGCCACCGACAACAGGGCGGAGACCCAGTACTTC	CATDNRAETQYF
TRBV11-2	NA	TRBJ2-2	NA	TGTGCCAGCAGCTTAGATTTAACGGCCGCGAACACCGGGGAGCTGTTTTTT	CASSLDLTAANTGELFF
TRBV14	TRBD2	TRBJ2-5	NA	TGTGCCAGCAGCCCCCACCCGAGCGGGGCCCAAGAGACCCAGTACTTC	CASSPHPSGAQETQYF
TRBV3-1	NA	TRBJ2-3	NA	TGTGCCAGCAGCCAAGATTGGGCGCAGTATTTT	CASSQDWAQYF
TRBV5-1	NA	TRBJ1-6	once	TGCGCCAGCAGCTTGGGCCAGGAGTATTCACCCCTCCACTTT	CASSLGQEYSPLHF
TRBV23-1	TRBD2	TRBJ2-3	NA	TGCGCCAGCAGTCCGCCAAAGCGGGGGGGGAGCACAGATACGCAGTATTTT	CASSPPKRGGSTDTQYF
TRBV27	TRBD1	TRBJ1-6	NA	TGTGCCAGCAGTTTAGGGACAGGGGGCGGGGGCGGCAATTCACCCCTCCACTTT	CASSLGTGGGGGNSPLHF
TRBV24-1	NA	TRBJ2-2	NA	TGTGCCACCAGTGATAACCTACAGGGCCCCACCGGGGAGCTGTTTTTT	CATSDNLQGPTGELFF
TRBV5-6	NA	TRBJ2-7	NA	TGTGCCAGCAGCCGGGCGCTATACGAGCAGTACTTC	CASSRALYEQYF
TRBV7-9	NA	TRBJ1-3	NA	TGTGCCAGCAGCTTCTTCCTGCCCTCTGGAAACACCATATATTTT	CASSFFLPSGNTIYF
TRBV20-1	TRBD1	TRBJ1-5	NA	TGCAGTGCCCCGGGACAGGGGAAGCCCCAGCATTTT	CSAPGQGKPQHF
TRBV2	NA	TRBJ2-5	NA	TGTGCCAGCGGACCCCAAGAGACCCAGTACTTC	CASGPQETQYF
TRBV7-3	NA	TRBJ2-7	NA	TGTGCCAGCAGCTTACAAGGGAGGCCCAATGCGAACGAGCAGTACTTC	CASSLQGRPNANEQYF
TRBV19	TRBD1	TRBJ1-5	NA	TGTGCCAGTAGTGGACAGGGGTTCAATCAGCCCCAGCATTTT	CASSGQGFNQPQHF
TRBV24-1	NA	TRBJ2-6	NA	TGTGCCACCAGTGGGGCCGGGGCCAACGTCCTGACTTTC	CATSGAGANVLTF
TRBV18	NA	TRBJ1-5	NA	TGTGCCAGCTCACCCCAATATAGCAATCAGCCCCAGCATTTT	CASSPQYSNQPQHF
TRBV6-6	NA	TRBJ1-2	NA	TGTGCCAGCAGCCTACAGACCGGCTATGGCTACACCTTC	CASSLQTGYGYTF
TRBV7-3	NA	TRBJ1-3	NA	TGTGCCAGCAGCCCCGGGGGGGGGCCTGGAAACACCATATATTTT	CASSPGGGPGNTIYF
TRBV11-2	TRBD2	TRBJ2-4	NA	TGTGCCAGCAGCCCCGCAGGGCGGGGGAACATTCAGTACTTC	CASSPAGRGNIQYF
TRBV6-5	TRBD1	TRBJ2-7	NA	TGTGCCAGCAGTAAAACCGGGACAGCCTACGAGCAGTACTTC	CASSKTGTAYEQYF
TRBV6-6	TRBD2	TRBJ2-4	NA	TGTGCCAGCACGGGGGGAAGCATTCAGTACTTC	CASTGGSIQYF
TRBV28	NA	TRBJ1-5	NA	TGTGCCAGCACGCTAGAAGGGTGGCGCGGCAGCAATCAGCCCCAGCATTTT	CASTLEGWRGSNQPQHF
TRBV10-3	TRBD1	TRBJ1-5	NA	TGTGCCATCAGTGGGGACAGGGATCCATTGCATTTT	CAISGDRDPLHF
TRBV9	NA	TRBJ2-2	NA	TGTGCCAGCAGCGTAGAGGTAGAGGCCGGGGAGCTGTTTTTT	CASSVEVEAGELFF
TRBV5-4	NA	TRBJ2-6	NA	TGTGCCAGCAGCTATACAGGGCCTGGGGCCAACGTCCTGACTTTC	CASSYTGPGANVLTF
TRBV29-1	TRBD1	TRBJ1-4	NA	TGCAGCGTTGAGTTGAGACAGGGGTCTAATGAAAAACTGTTTTTT	CSVELRQGSNEKLFF
TRBV5-1	NA	TRBJ2-3	NA	TGCGCCAGCAGTGAACAGGGACCGGCAGATACGCAGTATTTT	CASSEQGPADTQYF
TRBV3-1	NA	TRBJ2-1	NA	TGTGCCAGCAGCCAAGCCCAGCGGAATGAGCAGTTCTTC	CASSQAQRNEQFF
TRBV7-8	NA	TRBJ2-3	NA	TGTGCCAGCAGCTTTCGCCCTAGCACAGATACGCAGTATTTT	CASSFRPSTDTQYF
TRBV15	NA	TRBJ2-2	NA	TGTGCCACCAGCAGAGATCGGATTCCCGGGGAGCTGTTTTTT	CATSRDRIPGELFF
TRBV29-1	TRBD1	TRBJ1-1	NA	TGCAGCGTGGGGGGACAGGGAGGCACTGAAGCTTTCTTT	CSVGGQGGTEAFF
TRBV20-1	TRBD2	TRBJ2-5	NA	TGCAGTGCTAGATCCTCCCCCGGGACTAGCGGGGAACGGGCCCAGTACTTC	CSARSSPGTSGERAQYF
TRBV7-2	NA	TRBJ1-3	NA	TGTGCCAGCAGCTTATCGCCGGCGACCTCTGGAAACACCATATATTTT	CASSLSPATSGNTIYF
TRBV20-1	TRBD1	TRBJ1-5	NA	TGCAGTGCTAGAGCCTTAATCAGAACAGGGGGCCGCAATCAGCCCCAGCATTTT	CSARALIRTGGRNQPQHF
TRBV24-1	TRBD1	TRBJ2-5	NA	TGTGCCACCAGTGATGCGACAGGGACAGGAGAGACCCAGTACTTC	CATSDATGTGETQYF
TRBV10-3	NA	TRBJ2-7	NA	TGTGCCATTAGAGGCGGGGCACCCTACGAGCAGTACTTC	CAIRGGAPYEQYF